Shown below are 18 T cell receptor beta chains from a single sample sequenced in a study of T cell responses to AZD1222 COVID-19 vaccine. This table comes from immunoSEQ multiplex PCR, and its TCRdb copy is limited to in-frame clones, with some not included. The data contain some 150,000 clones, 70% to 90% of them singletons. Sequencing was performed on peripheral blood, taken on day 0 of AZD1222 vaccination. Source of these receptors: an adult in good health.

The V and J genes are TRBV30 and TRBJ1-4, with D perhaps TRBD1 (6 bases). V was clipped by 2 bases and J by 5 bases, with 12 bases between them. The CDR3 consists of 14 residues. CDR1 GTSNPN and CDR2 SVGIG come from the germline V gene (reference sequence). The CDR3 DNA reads TGTGCCTGGAGTCTGGACAGTCGCAATGAAAAACTGTTTTTT. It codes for CAWSLDSRNEKLFF. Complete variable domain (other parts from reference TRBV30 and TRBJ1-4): SQTIHQWPATLVQPVGSPLSLECTVEGTSNPNLYWYRQAAGRGLQLLFYSVGIGQISSEVPQNLSASRPQDRQFILSSKKLLLSDSGFYLCAWSLDSRNEKLFFGSGTQLSVL.

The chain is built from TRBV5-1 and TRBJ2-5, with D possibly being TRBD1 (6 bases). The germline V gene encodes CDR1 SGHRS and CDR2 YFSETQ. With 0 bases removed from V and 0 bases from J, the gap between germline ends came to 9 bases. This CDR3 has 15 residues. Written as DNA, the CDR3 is TGCGCCAGCAGCTTGGGCGGACAGTACCAAGAGACCCAGTACTTC. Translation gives CASSLGGQYQETQYF.

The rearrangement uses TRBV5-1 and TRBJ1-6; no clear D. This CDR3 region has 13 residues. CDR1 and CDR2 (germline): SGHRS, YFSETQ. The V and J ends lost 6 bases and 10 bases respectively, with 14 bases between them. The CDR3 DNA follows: TGCGCCAGCACCCCCAGAAGTGGCTCACCCCTCCACTTT. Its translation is CASTPRSGSPLHF.

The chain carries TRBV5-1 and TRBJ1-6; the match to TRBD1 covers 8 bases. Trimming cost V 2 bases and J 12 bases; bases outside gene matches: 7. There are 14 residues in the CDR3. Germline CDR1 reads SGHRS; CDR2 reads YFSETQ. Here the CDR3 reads CASSFEGTGQPLHF. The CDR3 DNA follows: TGCGCCAGCAGCTTTGAGGGGACAGGTCAACCCCTCCACTTT.

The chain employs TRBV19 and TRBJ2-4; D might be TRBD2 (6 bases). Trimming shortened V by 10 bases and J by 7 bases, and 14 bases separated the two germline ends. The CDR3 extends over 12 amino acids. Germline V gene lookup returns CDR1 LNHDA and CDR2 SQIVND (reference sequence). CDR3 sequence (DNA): TGTGCCACCCGGGAGAGTGGGAACATTCAGTACTTC. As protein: CATRESGNIQYF.

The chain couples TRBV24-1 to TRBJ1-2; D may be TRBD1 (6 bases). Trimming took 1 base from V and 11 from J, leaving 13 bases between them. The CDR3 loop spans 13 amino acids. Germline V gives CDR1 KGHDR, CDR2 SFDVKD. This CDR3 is CATSDFPDSGYTF. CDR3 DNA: TGTGCCACCAGTGATTTTCCGGACAGCGGATACACCTTC.

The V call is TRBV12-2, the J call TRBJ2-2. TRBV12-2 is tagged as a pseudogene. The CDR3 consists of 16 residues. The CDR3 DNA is TGTGCAAGTCGCTTAGCCGGGGGCGGGGACACCGGGGAGCTGTTTTTT. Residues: CASRLAGGGDTGELFF.

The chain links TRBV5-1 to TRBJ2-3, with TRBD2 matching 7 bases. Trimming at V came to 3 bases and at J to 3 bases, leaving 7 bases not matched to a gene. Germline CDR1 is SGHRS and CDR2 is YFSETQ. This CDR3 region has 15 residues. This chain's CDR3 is CASSSLAGATDTQYF. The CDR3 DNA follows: TGCGCCAGCAGCTCCCTCGCGGGAGCGACAGATACGCAGTATTTT.

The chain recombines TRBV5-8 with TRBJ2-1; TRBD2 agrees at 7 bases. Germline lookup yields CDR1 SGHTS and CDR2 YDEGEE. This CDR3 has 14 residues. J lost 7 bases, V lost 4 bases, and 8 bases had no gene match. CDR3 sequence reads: CASSPGAGGNEQFF. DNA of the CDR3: TGTGCCAGCAGCCCTGGTGCCGGGGGGAATGAGCAGTTCTTC.

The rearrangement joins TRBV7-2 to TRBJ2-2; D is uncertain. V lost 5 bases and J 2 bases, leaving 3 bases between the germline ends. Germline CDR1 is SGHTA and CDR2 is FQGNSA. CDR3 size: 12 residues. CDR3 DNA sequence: TGTGCCAGCAGCCCAAACACCGGGGAGCTGTTTTTT. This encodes CASSPNTGELFF.

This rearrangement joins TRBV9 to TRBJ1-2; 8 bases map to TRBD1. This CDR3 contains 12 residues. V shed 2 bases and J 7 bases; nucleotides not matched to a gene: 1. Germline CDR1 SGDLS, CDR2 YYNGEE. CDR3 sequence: CASSVTGGGYTF. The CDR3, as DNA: TGTGCCAGCAGCGTCACAGGGGGTGGCTACACCTTC.

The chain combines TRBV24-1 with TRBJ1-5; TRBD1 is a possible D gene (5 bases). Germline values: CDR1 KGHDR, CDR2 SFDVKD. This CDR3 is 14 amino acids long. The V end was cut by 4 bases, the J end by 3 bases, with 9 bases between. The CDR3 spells CATSDPRANQPQHF. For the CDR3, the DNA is TGTGCCACCAGTGACCCCAGGGCCAATCAGCCCCAGCATTTT.

CDR3: CASSESGGVTEAFF. CDR3 bases: TGCGCCAGCAGTGAGTCTGGAGGGGTTACTGAAGCTTTCTTT. This rearrangement joins TRBV10-1 to TRBJ1-1; perhaps TRBD1 as D (5 bases). Deletions cut 0 bases from V and 5 bases from J, with 10 bases between. Germline V lookup: CDR1 WNHNN, CDR2 SYGVQD (reference sequence). This CDR3 region has 14 residues.

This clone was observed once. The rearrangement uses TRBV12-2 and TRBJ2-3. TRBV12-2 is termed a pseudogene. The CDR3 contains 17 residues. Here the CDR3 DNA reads TGTGCAAGTCGCTTAGTGGCTGGGTCGTCCCCCACAGATACGCAGTATTTT. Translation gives CASRLVAGSSPTDTQYF.

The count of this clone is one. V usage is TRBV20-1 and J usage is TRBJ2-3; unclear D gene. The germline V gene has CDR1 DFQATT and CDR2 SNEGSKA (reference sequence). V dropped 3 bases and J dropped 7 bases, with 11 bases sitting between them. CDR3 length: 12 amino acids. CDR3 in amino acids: CSASWGTNTQYF. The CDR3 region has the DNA TGCAGTGCTAGTTGGGGTACGAATACGCAGTATTTT.

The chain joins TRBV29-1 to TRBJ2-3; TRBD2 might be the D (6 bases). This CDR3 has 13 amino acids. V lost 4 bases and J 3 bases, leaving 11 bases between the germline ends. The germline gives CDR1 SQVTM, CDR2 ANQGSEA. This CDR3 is CSVVAAVTDTQYF. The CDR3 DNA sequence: TGCAGCGTTGTAGCGGCTGTAACAGATACGCAGTATTTT.

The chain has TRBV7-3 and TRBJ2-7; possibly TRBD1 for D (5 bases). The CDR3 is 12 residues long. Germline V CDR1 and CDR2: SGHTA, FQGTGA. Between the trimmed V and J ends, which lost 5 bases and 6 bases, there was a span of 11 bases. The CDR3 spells CASSPRECEQYV. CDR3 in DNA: TGTGCCAGCAGCCCCAGGGAATGCGAGCAGTACGTC.

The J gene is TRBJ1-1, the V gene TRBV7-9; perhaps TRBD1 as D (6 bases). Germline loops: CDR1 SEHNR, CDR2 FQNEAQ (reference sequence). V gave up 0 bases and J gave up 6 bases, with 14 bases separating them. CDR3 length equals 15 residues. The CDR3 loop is CASSLAVTGKAEAFF. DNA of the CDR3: TGTGCCAGCAGCTTAGCCGTTACAGGGAAGGCTGAAGCTTTCTTT.